This T cell receptor beta chain was observed in a study of shared clonotypes between healthy human individuals. Regarding the study as a whole: Naive CD4 clonotypes were shared across a handful of donors at 4.5% to 6.5%.

Naive CD8 cells comprised CD45RO-negative, CCR7-positively selected cells, excluding terminally differentiated effector memory CD45RA+ cells. Methods used by the authors: ImmunoSEQ supplied junction-only sequences lacking quality scores, so filtering was different. This table comes from immunoSEQ multiplex PCR, and its TCRdb copy is limited to in-frame clones, with some not included. The DNA was the basis for D and trimming; V, J and clone size are from that table. Of 1.5 million to 2.5 million clones listed, about 95% are singletons. The germline V gene encodes CDR1 SGHVS and CDR2 FQNEAQ. CDR3 length: 14 amino acids. The ends were cut back, 5 bases at V and 6 bases at J, with 16 bases in the middle. A word on this clone: Its antigen is as yet unknown.

Sequences were obtained from naive CD8+ T cells sorted from blood. This chain links TRBV7-8 with TRBJ1-2; D remains unclear. This receptor was obtained from a man between 18 and 35 years old in good health. CDR3: CASSGASNRDGYTF. The CDR3 DNA sequence: TGTGCCAGCAGCGGCGCCAGTAATCGAGATGGCTACACCTTC. The variable domain in full, with the rest retrieved from reference TRBV7-8 and TRBJ1-2, is GAGVSQSPRYKVAKRGQDVALRCDPISGHVSLFWYQQALGQGPEFLTYFQNEAQLDKSGLPSDRFFAERPEGSVSTLKIQRTQQEDSAVYLCASSGASNRDGYTFGSGTRLTVV.